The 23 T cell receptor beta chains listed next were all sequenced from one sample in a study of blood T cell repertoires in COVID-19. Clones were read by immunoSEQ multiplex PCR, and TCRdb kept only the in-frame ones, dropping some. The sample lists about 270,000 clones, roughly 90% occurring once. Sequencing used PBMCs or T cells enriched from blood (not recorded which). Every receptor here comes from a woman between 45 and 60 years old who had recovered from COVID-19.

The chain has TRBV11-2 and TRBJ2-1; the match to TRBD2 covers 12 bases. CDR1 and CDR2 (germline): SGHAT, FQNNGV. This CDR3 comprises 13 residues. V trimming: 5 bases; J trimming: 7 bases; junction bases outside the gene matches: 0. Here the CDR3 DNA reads TGTGCCAGCAGCGGACTAGCGGGGAATGAGCAGTTCTTC. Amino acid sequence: CASSGLAGNEQFF. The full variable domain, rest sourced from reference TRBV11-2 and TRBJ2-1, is EAGVAQSPRYKIIEKRQSVAFWCNPISGHATLYWYQQILGQGPKLLIQFQNNGVVDDSQLPKDRFSAERLKGVDSTLKIQPAKLEDSAVYLCASSGLAGNEQFFGPGTRLTVL.

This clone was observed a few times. The CDR3 region is CASSLGTGGTNEKLFF. Here the CDR3 DNA reads TGTGCCAGCAGCTTAGGGACAGGGGGAACTAATGAAAAACTGTTTTTT. V is TRBV7-2 and J is TRBJ1-4; 10 bases map to TRBD1. CDR3 size: 16 residues. J lost 1 base, V lost 1 base, and 0 bases had no gene match. The germline CDR1 and CDR2 sequences are SGHTA and FQGNSA.

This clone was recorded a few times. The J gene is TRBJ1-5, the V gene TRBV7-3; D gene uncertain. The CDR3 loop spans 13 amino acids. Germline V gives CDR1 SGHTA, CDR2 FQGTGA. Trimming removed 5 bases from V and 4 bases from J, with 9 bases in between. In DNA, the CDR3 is TGTGCCAGCAGCCGAGGGAGTAATCAGCCCCAGCATTTT. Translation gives CASSRGSNQPQHF. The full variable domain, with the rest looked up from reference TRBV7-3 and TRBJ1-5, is GAGVSQTPSNKVTEKGKYVELRCDPISGHTALYWYRQSLGQGPEFLIYFQGTGAADDSGLPNDRFFAVRPEGSVSTLKIQRTERGDSAVYLCASSRGSNQPQHFGDGTRLSIL.

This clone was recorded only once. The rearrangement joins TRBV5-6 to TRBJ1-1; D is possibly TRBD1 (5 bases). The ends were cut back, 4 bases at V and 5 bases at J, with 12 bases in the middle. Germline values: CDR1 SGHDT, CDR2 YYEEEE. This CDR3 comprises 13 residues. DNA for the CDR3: TGTGCCAGCAGCCGGGACTCGGGAACTGAAGCTTTCTTT. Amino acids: CASSRDSGTEAFF.

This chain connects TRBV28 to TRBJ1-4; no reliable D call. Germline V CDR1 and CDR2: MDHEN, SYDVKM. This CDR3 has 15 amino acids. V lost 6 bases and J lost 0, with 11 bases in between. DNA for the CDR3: TGTGCCAGCAGACCCTCAGGTTCAACTAATGAAAAACTGTTTTTT. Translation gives CASRPSGSTNEKLFF.

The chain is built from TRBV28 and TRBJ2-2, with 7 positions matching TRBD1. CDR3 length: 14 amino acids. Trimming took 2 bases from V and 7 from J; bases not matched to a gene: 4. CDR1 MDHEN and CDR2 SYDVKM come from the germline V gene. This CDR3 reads CASSLPGGVGELFF. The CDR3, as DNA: TGTGCCAGCAGTTTACCAGGGGGAGTCGGGGAGCTGTTTTTT.

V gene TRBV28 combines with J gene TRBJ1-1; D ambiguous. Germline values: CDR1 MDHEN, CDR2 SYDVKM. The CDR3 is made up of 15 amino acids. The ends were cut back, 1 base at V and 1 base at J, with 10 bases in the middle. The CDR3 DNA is TGTGCCAGCAGTTTATCGGGAATCCAGAACACTGAAGCTTTCTTT. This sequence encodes CASSLSGIQNTEAFF.

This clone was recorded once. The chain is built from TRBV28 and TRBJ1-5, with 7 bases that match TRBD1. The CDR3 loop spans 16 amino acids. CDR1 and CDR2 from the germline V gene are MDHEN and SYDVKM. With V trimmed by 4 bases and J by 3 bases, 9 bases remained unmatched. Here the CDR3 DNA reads TGTGCCAGCAGTTCCCTAGGGCAGGGGGACAATCAGCCCCAGCATTTT. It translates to CASSSLGQGDNQPQHF.

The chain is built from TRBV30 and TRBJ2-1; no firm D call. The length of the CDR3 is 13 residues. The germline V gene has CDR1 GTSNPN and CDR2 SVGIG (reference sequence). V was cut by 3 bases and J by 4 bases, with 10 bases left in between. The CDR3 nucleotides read TGTGCCTGGAGCCCGACTCGATACAATGAGCAGTTCTTC. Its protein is CAWSPTRYNEQFF.

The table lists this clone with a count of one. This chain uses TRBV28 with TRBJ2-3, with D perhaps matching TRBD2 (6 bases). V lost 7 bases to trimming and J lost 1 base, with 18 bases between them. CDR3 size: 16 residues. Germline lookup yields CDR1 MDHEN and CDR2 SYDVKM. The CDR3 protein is CASNGGTSSRTDTQYF. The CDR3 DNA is TGTGCCAGCAACGGCGGGACCTCCTCTCGCACAGATACGCAGTATTTT.

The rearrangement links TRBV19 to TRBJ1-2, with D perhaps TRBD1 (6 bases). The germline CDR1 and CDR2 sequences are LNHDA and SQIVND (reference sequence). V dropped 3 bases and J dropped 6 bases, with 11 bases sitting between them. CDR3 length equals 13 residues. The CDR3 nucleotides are TGTGCCAGTAGTATCCCAGGGGCGGATGGCTACACCTTC. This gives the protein CASSIPGADGYTF.

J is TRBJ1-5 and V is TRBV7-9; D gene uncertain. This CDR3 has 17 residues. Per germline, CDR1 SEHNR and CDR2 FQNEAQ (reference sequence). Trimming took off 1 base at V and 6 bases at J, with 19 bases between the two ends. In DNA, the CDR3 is TGTGCCAGCAGCTTAGGAAGTACACGCGGGCGGACTCAGCCCCAGCATTTT. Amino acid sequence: CASSLGSTRGRTQPQHF.

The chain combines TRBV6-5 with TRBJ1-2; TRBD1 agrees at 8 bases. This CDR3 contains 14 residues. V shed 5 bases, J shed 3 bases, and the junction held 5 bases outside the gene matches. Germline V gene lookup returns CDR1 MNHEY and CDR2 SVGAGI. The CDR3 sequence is CASSPGGVDYGYTF. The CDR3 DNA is TGTGCCAGCAGTCCAGGGGGCGTCGACTATGGCTACACCTTC.

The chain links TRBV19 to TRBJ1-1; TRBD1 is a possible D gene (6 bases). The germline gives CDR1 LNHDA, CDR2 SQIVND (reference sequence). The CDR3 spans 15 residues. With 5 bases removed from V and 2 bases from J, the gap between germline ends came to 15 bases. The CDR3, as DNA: TGTGCCAGTAGTGTCAGGACAGAGCCTAACACTGAAGCTTTCTTT. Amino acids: CASSVRTEPNTEAFF. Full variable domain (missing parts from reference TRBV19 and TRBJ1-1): DGGITQSPKYLFRKEGQNVTLSCEQNLNHDAMYWYRQDPGQGLRLIYYSQIVNDFQKGDIAEGYSVSREKKESFPLTVTSAQKNPTAFYLCASSVRTEPNTEAFFGQGTRLTVV.

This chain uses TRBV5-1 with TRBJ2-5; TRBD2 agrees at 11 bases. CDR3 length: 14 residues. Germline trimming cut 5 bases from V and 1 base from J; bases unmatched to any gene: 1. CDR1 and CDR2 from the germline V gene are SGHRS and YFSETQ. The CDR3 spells CASRGTSGQETQYF. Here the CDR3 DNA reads TGCGCCAGCAGAGGGACTAGCGGCCAAGAGACCCAGTACTTC.

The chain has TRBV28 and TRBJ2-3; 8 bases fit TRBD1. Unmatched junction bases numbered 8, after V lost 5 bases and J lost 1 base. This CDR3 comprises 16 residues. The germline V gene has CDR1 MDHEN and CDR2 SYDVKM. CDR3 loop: CASSPNRGKGTDTQYF. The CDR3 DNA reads TGTGCCAGCAGTCCCAACAGGGGGAAAGGCACAGATACGCAGTATTTT.

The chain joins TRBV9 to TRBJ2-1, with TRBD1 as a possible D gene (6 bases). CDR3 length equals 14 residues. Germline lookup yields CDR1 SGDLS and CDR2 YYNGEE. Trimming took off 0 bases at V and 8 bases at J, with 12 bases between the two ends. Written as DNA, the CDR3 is TGTGCCAGCAGCGTAGGGACAGTCCACGATGAGCAGTTCTTC. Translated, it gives CASSVGTVHDEQFF.

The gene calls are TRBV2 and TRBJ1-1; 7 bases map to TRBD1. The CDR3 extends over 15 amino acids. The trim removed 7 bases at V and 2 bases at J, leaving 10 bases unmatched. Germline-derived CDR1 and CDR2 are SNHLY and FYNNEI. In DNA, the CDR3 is TGTGCCAGCAAGGAGGGCGGACAGGCTAACACTGAAGCTTTCTTT. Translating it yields CASKEGGQANTEAFF. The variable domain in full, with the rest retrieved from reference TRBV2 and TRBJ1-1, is EPEVTQTPSHQVTQMGQEVILRCVPISNHLYFYWYRQILGQKVEFLVSFYNNEISEKSEIFDDQFSVERPDGSNFTLKIRSTKLEDSAMYFCASKEGGQANTEAFFGQGTRLTVV.

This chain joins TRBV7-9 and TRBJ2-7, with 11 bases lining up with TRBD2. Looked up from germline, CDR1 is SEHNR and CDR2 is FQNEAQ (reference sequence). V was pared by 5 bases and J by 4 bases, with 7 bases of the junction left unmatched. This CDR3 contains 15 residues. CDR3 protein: CASSRIAGGAYEQYF. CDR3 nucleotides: TGTGCCAGCAGCCGGATAGCGGGAGGGGCGTACGAGCAGTACTTC.

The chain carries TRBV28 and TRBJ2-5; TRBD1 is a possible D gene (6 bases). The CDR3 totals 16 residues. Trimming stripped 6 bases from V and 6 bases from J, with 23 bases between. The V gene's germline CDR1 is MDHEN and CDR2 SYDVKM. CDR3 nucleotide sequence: TGTGCCAGCAGCCTTACAATCTCAGGGGTGGGAAAGACCCAGTACTTC. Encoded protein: CASSLTISGVGKTQYF.

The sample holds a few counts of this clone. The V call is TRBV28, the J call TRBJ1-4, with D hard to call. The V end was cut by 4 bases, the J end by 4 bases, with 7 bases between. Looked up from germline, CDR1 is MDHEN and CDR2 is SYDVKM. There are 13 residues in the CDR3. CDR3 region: CASSSLFNEKLFF. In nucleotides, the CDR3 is TGTGCCAGCAGTTCCCTCTTTAATGAAAAACTGTTTTTT.

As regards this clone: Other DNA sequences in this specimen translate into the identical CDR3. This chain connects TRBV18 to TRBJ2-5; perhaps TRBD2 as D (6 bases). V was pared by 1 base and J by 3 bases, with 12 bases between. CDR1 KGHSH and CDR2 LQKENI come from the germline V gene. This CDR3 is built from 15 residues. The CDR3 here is CASSPRTGVEETQYF. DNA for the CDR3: TGTGCCAGCTCACCACGGACGGGAGTGGAAGAGACCCAGTACTTC.

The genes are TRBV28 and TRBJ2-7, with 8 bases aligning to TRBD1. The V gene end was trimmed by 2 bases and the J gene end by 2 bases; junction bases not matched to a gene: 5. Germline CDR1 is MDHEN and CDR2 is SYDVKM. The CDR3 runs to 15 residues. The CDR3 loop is CASSLATGAAYEQYF. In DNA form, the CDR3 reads TGTGCCAGCAGTTTAGCGACAGGGGCGGCCTACGAGCAGTACTTC.